This is a list of T cell receptor beta chains from one sample in a study of OX40 agonist ivuxolimab in advanced cancers. Only in-frame clones appear in the TCRdb table, and some are missing; sequencing was by immunoSEQ multiplex PCR. The sample yields roughly 100,000 clones, about 90% seen once. Sequences were derived from CD4+ or CD8+ T cells sorted from blood, sampled in a trial of the OX40 agonist ivuxolimab. These receptor sequences come from an adult with an advanced solid tumor such as melanoma, head and neck, liver or kidney cancer. Both conserved end residues are part of each CDR3. The D gene is left open where the match is weak. Clone size, where shown, is once, few, many, or a class for clones that have expanded.

V	J	D	size	DNA	CDR3
TRBV19	TRBJ2-3	.	.	TGTGCCAGTAGTATAGGGGGCAATTCCGGGACAGATACGCAGTATTTT	CASSIGGNSGTDTQYF
TRBV5-1	TRBJ1-1	.	once	TGCGCCAGCAGCCCCCTAAGGAGGACTGAAGCTTTCTTT	CASSPLRRTEAFF
TRBV12-5	TRBJ1-2	.	.	TGTGCTAGTGGTTTGGAGGGGCGCAACTATGGCTACACCTTC	CASGLEGRNYGYTF
TRBV7-3	TRBJ2-1	.	.	TGTGCCAGCAGCGCGGCGAGACTAGGATTAGCCGAGCAGTTCTTC	CASSAARLGLAEQFF
TRBV5-4	TRBJ2-5	.	.	TGTGCCAGCAGCTTGTCACCTCAACAGGATAACCAAGAGACCCAGTACTTC	CASSLSPQQDNQETQYF
TRBV20-1	TRBJ2-5	.	.	TGCAGTGCTGCGCGTGAGACCCAGTACTTC	CSAARETQYF
TRBV4-2	TRBJ1-3	.	.	TGTGCCAGCAGCCAAAGGGGGGGCCAAACTGGAAACACCATATATTTT	CASSQRGGQTGNTIYF
TRBV19	TRBJ2-5	TRBD2	.	TGTGCCAGTAGTATATCCCTAGGAAGGGTTGAGAGGGCTAGCGGCCAAGAGACCCAGTACTTC	CASSISLGRVERASGQETQYF
TRBV30	TRBJ2-1	.	.	TGTGCCTGGAGTGGGACTGGATATGCCAATGAGCAGTTCTTC	CAWSGTGYANEQFF
TRBV23-1	TRBJ2-7	TRBD2	.	TGCGCCAGCAGTCAACCCGGGGAGGGAGCCTACGAGCAGTACTTC	CASSQPGEGAYEQYF
TRBV4-3	TRBJ2-3	.	.	TGCGCCAGCAGCCAAGACGCGTCTTTTGAAAGTGATACGCAGTATTTT	CASSQDASFESDTQYF
TRBV9	TRBJ1-3	.	.	TGTGCCAGCAGTCGGCAACTGGGAGGAAACACCATATATTTT	CASSRQLGGNTIYF
TRBV5-1	TRBJ2-5	.	.	TGCGCCAGCAGCCCCAATGACGTTCAAGAGACCCAGTACTTC	CASSPNDVQETQYF
TRBV5-1	TRBJ1-5	.	.	TGCGCCAGCAACCCCCCCCCGGGATTACCGCCCCAGCATTTT	CASNPPPGLPPQHF
TRBV4-1	TRBJ1-1	.	.	TGCGCCAGCAGTCAAAGTGTTACACTCATGAACACTGAAGCTTTCTTT	CASSQSVTLMNTEAFF
TRBV30	TRBJ1-2	TRBD1	.	TGTGCCTGGAGTGTACTGGACAGGGGGCCCAGTGGCTACACCTTC	CAWSVLDRGPSGYTF
TRBV2	TRBJ2-7	TRBD1	.	TGTGCCAGCAGTAAGGGACAGGGGCGATACGAGCAGTACTTC	CASSKGQGRYEQYF
TRBV11-2	TRBJ2-2	TRBD1	once	TGTGCCAGCAGCTTAGAACTTAAAAGGGGGCGTTCGAACACCGGGGAGCTGTTTTTT	CASSLELKRGRSNTGELFF
TRBV20-1	TRBJ2-7	.	.	TGCAGTGCCGGAGGGGCCTACGAGCAGTACTTC	CSAGGAYEQYF
TRBV7-9	TRBJ1-2	.	.	TGTGCCAGCAGCTTGATGTCGGACCATCGCACCTTC	CASSLMSDHRTF
TRBV7-2	TRBJ1-1	.	.	TGTGCCAGCAGCCCCCAAGTGTCTCATCCGAGCACTGAAGCTTTCTTT	CASSPQVSHPSTEAFF
TRBV7-9	TRBJ2-5	TRBD2	.	TGTGCCAGCAGCTTATCGGCTAGCGGGATCCTGGAGACCCAGTACTTC	CASSLSASGILETQYF
TRBV13	TRBJ2-7	.	.	TGTGCCAGCAGCCTCCGGTACGAGCAGTACTTC	CASSLRYEQYF
TRBV19	TRBJ1-2	.	many	TGTGCCAGTAATCATGGGGGCCCTATTTCCGGCTACACCTTC	CASNHGGPISGYTF
TRBV5-4	TRBJ2-5	.	.	TGTGCCAGCAGCCGGTACCACAGGGGGCGGGAGGGCCAAGAGACCCAGTACTTC	CASSRYHRGREGQETQYF
TRBV7-3	TRBJ2-7	TRBD1	.	TGTGCCAGCAGCTTAGGTCATGGGACAGCTCTCTACGAGCAGTACTTC	CASSLGHGTALYEQYF
TRBV6-1	TRBJ2-1	.	.	TGTGCCAGCAGTGAAGCGCTGTTCTACGTCAAGCGGTTCTTC	CASSEALFYVKRFF
TRBV12-2	TRBJ2-7	.	.	TGTGCAAGTCGCTTAGCAACTAGCGGGAGTCCCTACGAGCAGTACTTC	CASRLATSGSPYEQYF
TRBV2	TRBJ1-4	TRBD1	few	TGTGCCAGCATTCAGGACAGGAGTAATGAAAAACTGTTTTTT	CASIQDRSNEKLFF
TRBV30	TRBJ1-5	.	few	TGTGCCTGGAGTGACAGCAATCAGCCCCAGCATTTT	CAWSDSNQPQHF
TRBV25-1	TRBJ1-4	.	.	TGTGCCAGCAGTGAATCTGGGGGAGTGGGAAAACTGTTTTTT	CASSESGGVGKLFF
TRBV19	TRBJ1-2	.	.	TGTGCCAGTAGTATAAGGGGGGCGACGCTAAACTATGGCTACACCTTC	CASSIRGATLNYGYTF
TRBV28	TRBJ2-1	.	.	TGTGCCAGCAGTCTCGCAGGCAGGGATAATGAGCAGTTCTTC	CASSLAGRDNEQFF
TRBV29-1	TRBJ1-3	.	.	TGCAGCGTTGGACAAGACTCTGGAAACACCATATATTTT	CSVGQDSGNTIYF
TRBV7-3	TRBJ2-1	TRBD2	.	TGTGCCAGCAGCGCGGGACTAGCGGGAGTCAGTGAGCAGTTCTTC	CASSAGLAGVSEQFF
TRBV2	TRBJ2-5	TRBD2	.	TGTGCCAGCAGGCCGGGACTAGGAGGCGAGACCCAGTACTTC	CASRPGLGGETQYF
TRBV15	TRBJ2-5	TRBD2	.	TGTGCCACCAGCAGAGTGGCTAGCGGGGCAGGAGAGACCCAGTACTTC	CATSRVASGAGETQYF
TRBV9	TRBJ1-4	.	.	TGTGCCAGCAGCGCTCTTTCGGGACAAAATGAAAAACTGTTTTTT	CASSALSGQNEKLFF
TRBV5-6	TRBJ2-2	TRBD2	.	TGTGCCAGCAGCACATGGACTAGTTCTTCCGGGGAGCTGTTTTTT	CASSTWTSSSGELFF
TRBV5-1	TRBJ1-4	.	.	TGCGCCAGCAGCTACGACCTGGGGGAAAAACTGTTTTTT	CASSYDLGEKLFF
TRBV7-3	TRBJ2-7	.	.	TGTGCCAGCAGTCCCATCCAGGGGAATTTCGACGAGCAGTACTTC	CASSPIQGNFDEQYF
TRBV5-1	TRBJ1-3	.	.	TGCGCCAGCAGCTTGGCGGGGATAGATCGAGGAAACACCATATATTTT	CASSLAGIDRGNTIYF
TRBV13	TRBJ2-1	.	.	TGTGCCAGCCACCACCGGGGGTGGGGGAGTTCCTACAATGAGCAGTTCTTC	CASHHRGWGSSYNEQFF
TRBV5-1	TRBJ2-1	TRBD2	once	TGCGCCAGCAGCCCCGGTGGGGGGCTAGCGGGGTTTGATGAGCAGTTCTTC	CASSPGGGLAGFDEQFF
TRBV9	TRBJ1-2	.	.	TGTGCCAGCAGCCCTCCCGGGAGTCCCTATGGCTACACCTTC	CASSPPGSPYGYTF
TRBV4-3	TRBJ1-2	TRBD1	.	TGCGCCAGCAGCCAAGATTCCGACCGGGACAGGCGGTTTAGTGGCTACACCTTC	CASSQDSDRDRRFSGYTF
TRBV11-3	TRBJ2-1	TRBD2	.	TGTGCCAGCAGCTTAGGACCTAGCGGGAGGGTGTTCTTC	CASSLGPSGRVFF
TRBV7-9	TRBJ1-2	TRBD1	.	TGTGCCAGCAGCTTAGGACGGACAGGGGGGATTCGAGGCTACACCTTC	CASSLGRTGGIRGYTF
TRBV4-1	TRBJ2-5	.	.	TGCGCCAGCAGCCAATCGGACATCGTGGGGACCCAGTACTTC	CASSQSDIVGTQYF
TRBV7-2	TRBJ1-1	.	medium-sized	TGTGCCAGCAGCTTAGTTCCAGGGACCGAAGCTTTCTTT	CASSLVPGTEAFF
TRBV7-2	TRBJ1-5	.	.	TGTGCCAGCAGCTTATACAGGGCAGATCAGCCCCAGCATTTT	CASSLYRADQPQHF
TRBV11-2	TRBJ2-1	TRBD2	.	TGTGCCAGCAGCAATAGACTAGCGCCCTACAATGAGCAGTTCTTC	CASSNRLAPYNEQFF
TRBV11-1	TRBJ2-7	.	.	TGTGCCAGCAGGGACACAGGTGACGAGCAGTACTTC	CASRDTGDEQYF
TRBV5-6	TRBJ2-7	.	.	TGTGCCAGCAGCTCTCTCGGCAGGGACGACTACGAGCAGTACTTC	CASSSLGRDDYEQYF
TRBV6-5	TRBJ1-2	.	.	TGTGCCAGCACCCGATTGCAGTCAGGGGTTGGGGGCTACACCTTC	CASTRLQSGVGGYTF